This entry features one T cell receptor beta chain sequence. This clonotype showed up many times. Its antigen remains undetermined. It has no much larger one-base neighbor in the sample; base qualities were not kept. The data stem from a study of CD8+CD57+ T cells in acquired aplastic anemia (dated 2018 in TCRdb). Broadly, across the study: Extracted DNA from sorted CD4+ and CD8+ cells averaged approximately 3 ug, ranging from roughly 0.2 to 30 ug. A CD8+CD57+ expansion meant a frequency higher than the mean frequency seen in healthy subjects. Summary of the overall study and its limitations: Roughly 29 CD8+ CDR3 sequences were shared between patients and controls but appeared highly expressed in patients and within their immunodominant clones. Between patients and healthy controls, no significant difference in CD8+ Simpson's diversity was found (P=0.060).

Looking up the germline V gene yields CDR1 KGHDR and CDR2 SFDVKD. The CDR3 holds 17 amino acids from the cysteine to the phenylalanine. The DNA shown is the 51-base CDR3, in frame from base 1. Trimmed from V: 0 bases; trimmed from J: 6 bases; junction bases lacking a gene match: 8. The patients picked for sequencing were ones in whom flow cytometry had shown an expansion of CD8+CD57+ cells. All patients had severe acquired aplastic anemia diagnosed by International Study of Aplastic Anemia and Agranulocytosis and Camitta criteria. Patients had received no therapy at the time of blood sampling. TCR repertoires of sorted CD4+ and CD8+ blood T cells from severe aplastic anemia patients and healthy subjects were deep-sequenced in the study. In the USA, patient enrollment took place under clinicaltrials.gov protocols 00001620, 01623167, 00001397, 00071045, 00081523 and 00961064. Ficoll-Paque density gradient centrifugation was used to isolate peripheral blood mononuclear cells. CD4+ and CD8+ T cells were sorted by FACS or magnetic beads before DNA extraction.

TCR beta VDJ combination and CDR3 sequence profiling used genomic DNA as the template. An Illumina HiSeq 2000 was used for TCR repertoire sequencing. As for the original processing: TRBV/TRBJ rearrangement plots, CDR3 size and DJ length profiles, and Simpson's diversity index were used to evaluate the repertoires. Whichever DNA sequence was most abundant in the deep sequencing data was defined as the immunodominant clone. CDR3 amino acid sequences were checked for sharing between subjects and were compared against published repertoires and the VDJdb database. The public sequencing data were trimmed at Q25 with fastp and processed into clonotypes with MiXCR by TCRdb, which kept only in-frame beta chains. Rows with a matching CDR3 protein are joined into one entry that keeps the most common DNA and genes. The V and J calls and clone size are TCRdb's, not the authors'. Recorded for this sample are approximately 470,000 distinct CDR3 sequences; more than 25% of them occurred a single time. The leading ten clones occupy less than 1% of the sample.

The sequencing input was sorted CD4+, CD8+, or CD8+CD57+ T cells (not recorded which) from PBMCs. The receptor comes from a human donor with aplastic anemia. The chain uses TRBV24-1 and TRBJ2-1; 9 bases in between match TRBD2. The DNA sequence is as follows: TGTGCCACCAGTGATTTGGCGCGGGGGGGGACCGTCAATGAGCAGTTCTTC. Its amino acids are CATSDLARGGTVNEQFF.